This T cell receptor beta chain was found in a study of cytomegalovirus exposure and HLA in healthy donors. Study-wide results and limits: Being indistinguishable, some V segments were excluded, TRBV6-2 and TRBV6-3 among them. It was in a later analysis that TCR association rates were seen to vary by HLA locus, highest for DRB1 and lowest for HLA-C. Under in vitro conditions, three CMV-associated chains were confirmed as specific for CMV antigens. Most TCRs appeared rarely, but some public TCRs recurred in many donors.

Primers included in the PCR were 60 Vbeta and 13 Jbeta primers. Some clones are missing from TCRdb's copy, which holds only in-frame ones; the method was immunoSEQ multiplex PCR. The table has over 150,000 clones, around 76% seen once; the top ten hold roughly 1.6%. CDR1 and CDR2 (germline): WSHSY, SAAADI. The J segment lost 5 bases and the V segment lost 4 bases, leaving 7 bases of the junction unmatched. This CDR3 has 17 amino acids. Comment on this clone: Its cognate antigen is unknown.

Sequenced material: PBMCs. This TCR came from a girl aged 5 to 17 in good health and CMV-seropositive. The gene calls are TRBV10-2 and TRBJ2-3; TRBD2 matches 15 bases. The CDR3 loop reads CASSVGLAGGRVDTQYF. The CDR3 nucleotides read TGCGCCAGCAGTGTTGGACTAGCGGGGGGGCGGGTAGATACGCAGTATTTT.